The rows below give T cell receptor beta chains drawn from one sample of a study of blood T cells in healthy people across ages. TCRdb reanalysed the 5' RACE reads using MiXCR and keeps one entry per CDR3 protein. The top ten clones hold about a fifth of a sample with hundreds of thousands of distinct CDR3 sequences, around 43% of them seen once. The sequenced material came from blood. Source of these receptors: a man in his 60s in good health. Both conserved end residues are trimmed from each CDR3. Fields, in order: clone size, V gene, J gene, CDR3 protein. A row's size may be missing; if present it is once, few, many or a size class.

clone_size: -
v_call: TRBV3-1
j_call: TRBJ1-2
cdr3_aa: ASSQGRPRVGYGYT

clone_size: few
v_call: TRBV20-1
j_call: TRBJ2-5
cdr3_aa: SATGGARETQY

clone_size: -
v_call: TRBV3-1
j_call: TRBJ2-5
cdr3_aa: ASSQDYRQETQY

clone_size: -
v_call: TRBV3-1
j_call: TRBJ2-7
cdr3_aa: ASSGGSLAGGPYEQY

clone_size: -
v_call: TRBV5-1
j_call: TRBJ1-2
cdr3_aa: ASTPSGLSYGYT

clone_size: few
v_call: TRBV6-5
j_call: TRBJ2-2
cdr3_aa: ASTRRGDAGELF

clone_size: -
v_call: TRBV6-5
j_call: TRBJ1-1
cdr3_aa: ASRRQGVGNTEAF

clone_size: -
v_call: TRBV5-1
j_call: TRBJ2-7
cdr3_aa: ASSLTTGGYEQY

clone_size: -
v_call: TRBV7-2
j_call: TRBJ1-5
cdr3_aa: ASSEPGRNSNQPQH

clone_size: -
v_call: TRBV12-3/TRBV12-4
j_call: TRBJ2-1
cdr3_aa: ASSPGPGMYNEQF

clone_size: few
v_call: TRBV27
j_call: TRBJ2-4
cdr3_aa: ASSLSRRGLAKNIQY

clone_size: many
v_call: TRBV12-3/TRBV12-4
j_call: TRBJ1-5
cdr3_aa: ASSQDRAQPQH

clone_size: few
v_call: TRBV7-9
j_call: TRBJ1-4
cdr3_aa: ASSIGTGLNEKLF

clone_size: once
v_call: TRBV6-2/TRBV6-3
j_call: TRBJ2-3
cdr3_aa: ASSKGRLDTQY

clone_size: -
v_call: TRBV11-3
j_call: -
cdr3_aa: ASSNPGLAVYNEQY

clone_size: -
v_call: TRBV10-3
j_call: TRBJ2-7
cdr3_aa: ATSSLYKQY

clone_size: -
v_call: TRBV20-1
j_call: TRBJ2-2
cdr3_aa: SAYRGNTGELF

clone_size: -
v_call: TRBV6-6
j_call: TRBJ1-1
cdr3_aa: ASSPTPDRGDTEAF

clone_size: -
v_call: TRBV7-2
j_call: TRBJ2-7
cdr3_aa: ASSLGGTLIYEQY

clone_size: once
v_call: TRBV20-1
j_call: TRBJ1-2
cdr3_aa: SAREESGLREGYT

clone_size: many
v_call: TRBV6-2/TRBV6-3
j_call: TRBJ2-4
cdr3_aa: ASTPGERGIQY

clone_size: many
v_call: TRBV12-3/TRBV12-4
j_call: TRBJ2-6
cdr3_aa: ASRPGISSSGANVLT

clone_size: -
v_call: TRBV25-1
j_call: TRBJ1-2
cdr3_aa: ASSDAYGYT

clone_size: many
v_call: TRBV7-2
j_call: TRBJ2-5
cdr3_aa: ASSPLGQGSGETQY

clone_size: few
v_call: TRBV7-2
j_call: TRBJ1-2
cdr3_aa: ASSLWDGVYGYT

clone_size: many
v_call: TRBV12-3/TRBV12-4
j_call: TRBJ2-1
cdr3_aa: ASSGDLAHYNEQF

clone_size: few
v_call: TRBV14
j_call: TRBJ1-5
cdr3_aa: ASSQDPCRDLHQPQH